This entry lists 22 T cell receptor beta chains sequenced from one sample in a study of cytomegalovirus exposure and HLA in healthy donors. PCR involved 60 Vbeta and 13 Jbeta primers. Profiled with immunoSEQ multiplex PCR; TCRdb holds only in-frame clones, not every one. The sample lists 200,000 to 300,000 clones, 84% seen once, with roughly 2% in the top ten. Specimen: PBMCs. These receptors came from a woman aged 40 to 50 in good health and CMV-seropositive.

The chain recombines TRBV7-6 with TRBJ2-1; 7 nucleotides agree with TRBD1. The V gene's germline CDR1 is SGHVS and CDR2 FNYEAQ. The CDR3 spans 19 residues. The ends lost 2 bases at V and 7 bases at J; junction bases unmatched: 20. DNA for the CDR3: TGTGCCAGCAGCTTATTAAGTATAATACCCGGGACAGTTTTTAATGAGCAGTTCTTC. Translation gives CASSLLSIIPGTVFNEQFF.

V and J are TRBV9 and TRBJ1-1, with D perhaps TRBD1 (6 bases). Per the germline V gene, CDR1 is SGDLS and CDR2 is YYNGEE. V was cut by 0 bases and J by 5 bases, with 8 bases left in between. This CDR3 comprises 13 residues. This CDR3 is CASSVVQGTEAFF. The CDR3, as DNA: TGTGCCAGCAGCGTAGTACAGGGAACTGAAGCTTTCTTT.

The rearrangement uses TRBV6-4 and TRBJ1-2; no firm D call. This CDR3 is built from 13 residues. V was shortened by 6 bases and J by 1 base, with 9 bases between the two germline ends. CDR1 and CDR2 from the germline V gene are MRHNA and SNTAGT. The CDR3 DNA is TGTGCCAGCAGCCGCGGAGATAACTATGGCTACACCTTC. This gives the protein CASSRGDNYGYTF.

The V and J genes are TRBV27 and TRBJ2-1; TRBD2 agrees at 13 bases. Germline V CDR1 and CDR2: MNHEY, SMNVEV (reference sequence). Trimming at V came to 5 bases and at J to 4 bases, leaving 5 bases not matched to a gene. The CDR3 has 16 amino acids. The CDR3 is CASSPRGLAGYNEQFF. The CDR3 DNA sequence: TGTGCCAGCAGTCCCCGGGGACTAGCGGGGTACAATGAGCAGTTCTTC.

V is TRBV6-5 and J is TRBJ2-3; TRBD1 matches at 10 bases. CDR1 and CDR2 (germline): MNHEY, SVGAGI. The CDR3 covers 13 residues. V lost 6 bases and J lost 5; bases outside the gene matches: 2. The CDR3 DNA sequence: TGTGCCAGCAGGACAGGGGGCATAGATACGCAGTATTTT. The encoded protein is CASRTGGIDTQYF.

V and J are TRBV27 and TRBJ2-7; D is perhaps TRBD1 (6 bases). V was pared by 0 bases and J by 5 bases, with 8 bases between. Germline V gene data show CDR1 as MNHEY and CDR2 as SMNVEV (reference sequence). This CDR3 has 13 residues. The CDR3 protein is CASSLSGQNEQYF. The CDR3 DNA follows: TGTGCCAGCAGTTTATCTGGACAGAACGAGCAGTACTTC.

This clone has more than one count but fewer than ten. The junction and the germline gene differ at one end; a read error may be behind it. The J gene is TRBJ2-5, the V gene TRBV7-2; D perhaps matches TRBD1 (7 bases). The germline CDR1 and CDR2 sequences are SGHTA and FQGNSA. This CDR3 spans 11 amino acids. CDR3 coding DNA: TGTGCCAGCAGCTTGGGGGGCACAGGGGACTTC. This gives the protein CASSLGGTGDF.

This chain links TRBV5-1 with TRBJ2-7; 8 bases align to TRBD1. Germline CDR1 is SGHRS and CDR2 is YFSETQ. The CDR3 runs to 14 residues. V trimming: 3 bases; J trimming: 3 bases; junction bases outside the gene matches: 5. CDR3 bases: TGCGCCAGCAGCTCTGGACAGGGACGCTACGAGCAGTACTTC. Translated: CASSSGQGRYEQYF.

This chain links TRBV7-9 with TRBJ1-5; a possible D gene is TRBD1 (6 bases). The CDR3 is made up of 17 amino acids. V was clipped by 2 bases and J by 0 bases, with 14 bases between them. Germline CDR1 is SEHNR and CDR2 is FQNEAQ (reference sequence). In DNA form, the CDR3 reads TGTGCCAGCAGCTTAAGACAGGACCGATATAGCAATCAGCCCCAGCATTTT. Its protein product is CASSLRQDRYSNQPQHF.

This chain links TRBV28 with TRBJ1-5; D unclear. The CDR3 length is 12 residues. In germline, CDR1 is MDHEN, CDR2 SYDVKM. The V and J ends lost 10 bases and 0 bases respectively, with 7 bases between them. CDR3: CATYASNQPQHF. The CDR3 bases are TGTGCCACCTACGCTAGCAATCAGCCCCAGCATTTT.

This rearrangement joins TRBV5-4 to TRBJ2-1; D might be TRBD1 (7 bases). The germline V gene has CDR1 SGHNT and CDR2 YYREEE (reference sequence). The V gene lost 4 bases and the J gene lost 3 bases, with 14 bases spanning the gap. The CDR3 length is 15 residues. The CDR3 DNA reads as TGTGCCAGCAGCCCAGGGGGGTTGGGCTACAATGAGCAGTTCTTC. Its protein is CASSPGGLGYNEQFF.

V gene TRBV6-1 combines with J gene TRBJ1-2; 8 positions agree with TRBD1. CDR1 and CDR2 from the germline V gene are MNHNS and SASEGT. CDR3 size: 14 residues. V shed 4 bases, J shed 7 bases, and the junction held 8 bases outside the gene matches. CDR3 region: CASSALGQGGGYTF. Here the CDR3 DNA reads TGTGCCAGCAGTGCCCTAGGACAGGGTGGTGGCTACACCTTC.

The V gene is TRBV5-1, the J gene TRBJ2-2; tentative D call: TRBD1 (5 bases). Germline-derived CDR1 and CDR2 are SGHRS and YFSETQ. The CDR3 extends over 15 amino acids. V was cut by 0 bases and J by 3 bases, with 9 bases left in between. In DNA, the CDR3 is TGCGCCAGCAGCTTGGGAACAGGTTACACCGGGGAGCTGTTTTTT. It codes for CASSLGTGYTGELFF.

The DNA for the CDR3 is TGTGCCTGGAGTGTAAGGCCAGCGGGAGGGCCCTTACAGTTCTTC. This sequence encodes CAWSVRPAGGPLQFF. This chain links TRBV30 with TRBJ2-1, with 10 nucleotides matching TRBD2. CDR3 length equals 15 residues. Trimming at V came to 0 bases and at J to 13 bases, leaving 12 bases not matched to a gene. Germline CDR1 and CDR2: GTSNPN and SVGIG (reference sequence).

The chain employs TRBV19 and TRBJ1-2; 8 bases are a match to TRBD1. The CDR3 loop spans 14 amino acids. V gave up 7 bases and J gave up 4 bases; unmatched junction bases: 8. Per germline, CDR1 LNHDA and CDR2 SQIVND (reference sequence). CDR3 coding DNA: TGTGCCAGTACCATACAGGGGGGACCCTATGGCTACACCTTC. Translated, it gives CASTIQGGPYGYTF.

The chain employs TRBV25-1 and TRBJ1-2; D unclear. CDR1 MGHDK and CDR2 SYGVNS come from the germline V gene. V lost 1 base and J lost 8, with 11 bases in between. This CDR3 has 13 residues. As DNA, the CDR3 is TGTGCCAGCAGTGAATTCTGGCGACAAGGCTACACCTTC. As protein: CASSEFWRQGYTF.

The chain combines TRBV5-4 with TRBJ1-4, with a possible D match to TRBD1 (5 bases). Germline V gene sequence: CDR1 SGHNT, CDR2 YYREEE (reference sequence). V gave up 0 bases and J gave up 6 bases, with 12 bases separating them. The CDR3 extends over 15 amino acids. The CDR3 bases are TGTGCCAGCAGCTTGGGCGGGGGTATGGATGAAAAACTGTTTTTT. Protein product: CASSLGGGMDEKLFF. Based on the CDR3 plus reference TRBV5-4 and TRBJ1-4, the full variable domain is ETGVTQSPTHLIKTRGQQVTLRCSSQSGHNTVSWYQQALGQGPQFIFQYYREEENGRGNFPPRFSGLQFPNYSSELNVNALELDDSALYLCASSLGGGMDEKLFFGSGTQLSVL.

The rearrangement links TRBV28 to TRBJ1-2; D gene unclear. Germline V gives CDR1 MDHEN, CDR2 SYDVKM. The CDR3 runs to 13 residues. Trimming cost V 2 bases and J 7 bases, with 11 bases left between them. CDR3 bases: TGTGCCAGCAGTTTAATGGCAGCAGGTGGCTACACCTTC. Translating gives CASSLMAAGGYTF.

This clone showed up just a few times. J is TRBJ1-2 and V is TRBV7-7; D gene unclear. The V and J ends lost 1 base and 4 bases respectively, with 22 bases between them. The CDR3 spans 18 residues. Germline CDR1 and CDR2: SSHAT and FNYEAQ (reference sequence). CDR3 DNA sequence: TGTGCCAGCAGCTTAGTCGACGGAACGGTTGGAAGCGGCTATGGCTACACCTTC. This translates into CASSLVDGTVGSGYGYTF.

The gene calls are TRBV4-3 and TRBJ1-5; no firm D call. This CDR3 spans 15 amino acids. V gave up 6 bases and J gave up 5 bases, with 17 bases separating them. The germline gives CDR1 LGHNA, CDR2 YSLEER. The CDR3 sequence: CASSRAHRSDQPQHF. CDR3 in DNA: TGCGCCAGCAGTAGAGCCCACCGCTCGGATCAGCCCCAGCATTTT.

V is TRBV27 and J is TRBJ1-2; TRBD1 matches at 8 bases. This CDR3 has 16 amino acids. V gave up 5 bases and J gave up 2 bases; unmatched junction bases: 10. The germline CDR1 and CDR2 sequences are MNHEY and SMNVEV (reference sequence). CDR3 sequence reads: CASSPGQGRMNYGYTF. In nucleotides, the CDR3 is TGTGCCAGCAGTCCCGGACAGGGCAGGATGAACTATGGCTACACCTTC.

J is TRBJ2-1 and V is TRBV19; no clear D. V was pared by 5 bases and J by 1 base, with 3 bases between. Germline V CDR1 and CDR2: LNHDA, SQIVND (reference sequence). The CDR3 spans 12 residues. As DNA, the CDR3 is TGTGCCAGTAGTGAGTCCTACAATGAGCAGTTCTTC. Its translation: CASSESYNEQFF.